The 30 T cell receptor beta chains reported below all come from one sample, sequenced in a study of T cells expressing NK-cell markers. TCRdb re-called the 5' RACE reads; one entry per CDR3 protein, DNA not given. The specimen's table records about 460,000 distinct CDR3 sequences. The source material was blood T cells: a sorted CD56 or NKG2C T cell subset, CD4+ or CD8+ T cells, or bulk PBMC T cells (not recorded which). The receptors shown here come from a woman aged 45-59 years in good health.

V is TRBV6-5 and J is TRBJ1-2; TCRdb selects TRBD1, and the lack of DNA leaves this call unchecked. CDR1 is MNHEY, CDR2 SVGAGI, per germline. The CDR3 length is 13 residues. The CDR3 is CASREGQLYGYTF.

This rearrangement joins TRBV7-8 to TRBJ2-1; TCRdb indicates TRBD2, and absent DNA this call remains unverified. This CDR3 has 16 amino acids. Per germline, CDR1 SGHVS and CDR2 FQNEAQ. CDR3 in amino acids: CASSLGPRTSGSEQFF.

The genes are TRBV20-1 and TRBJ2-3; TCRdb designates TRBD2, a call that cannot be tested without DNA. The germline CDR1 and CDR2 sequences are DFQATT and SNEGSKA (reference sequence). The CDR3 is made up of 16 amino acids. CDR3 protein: CSARGLAGGPSDTQYF.

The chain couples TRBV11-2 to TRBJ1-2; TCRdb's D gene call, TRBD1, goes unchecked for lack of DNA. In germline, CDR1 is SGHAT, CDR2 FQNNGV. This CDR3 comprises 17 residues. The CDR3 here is CASSYVRGGQGDYGYTF.

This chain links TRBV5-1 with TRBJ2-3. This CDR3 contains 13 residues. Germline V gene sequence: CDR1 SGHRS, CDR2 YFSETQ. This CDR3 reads CASRRTLRDTQYF.

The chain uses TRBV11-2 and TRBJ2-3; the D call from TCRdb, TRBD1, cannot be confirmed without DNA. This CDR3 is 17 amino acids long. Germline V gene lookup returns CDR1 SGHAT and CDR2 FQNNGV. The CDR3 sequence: CASSLRGQSANKDTQYF.

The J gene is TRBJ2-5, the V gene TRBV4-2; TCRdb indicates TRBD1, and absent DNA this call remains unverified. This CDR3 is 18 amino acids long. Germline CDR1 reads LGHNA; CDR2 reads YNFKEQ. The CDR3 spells CASSQEGSAGQGAETQYF.

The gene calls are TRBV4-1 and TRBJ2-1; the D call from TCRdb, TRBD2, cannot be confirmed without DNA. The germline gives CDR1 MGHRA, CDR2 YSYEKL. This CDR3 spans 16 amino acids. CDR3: CASSQVRRTRGDEQFF.

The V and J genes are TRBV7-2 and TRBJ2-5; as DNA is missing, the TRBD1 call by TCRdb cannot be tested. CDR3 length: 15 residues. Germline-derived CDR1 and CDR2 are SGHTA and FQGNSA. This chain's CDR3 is CASSPQRGPQETQYF.

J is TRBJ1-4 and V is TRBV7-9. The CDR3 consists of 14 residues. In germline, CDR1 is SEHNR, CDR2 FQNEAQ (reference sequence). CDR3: CASRMDGPNEKLFF.

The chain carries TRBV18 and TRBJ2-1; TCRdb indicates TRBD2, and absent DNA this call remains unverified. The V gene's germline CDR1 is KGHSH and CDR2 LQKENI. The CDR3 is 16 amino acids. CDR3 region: CASSPPSGKVYNEQFF.

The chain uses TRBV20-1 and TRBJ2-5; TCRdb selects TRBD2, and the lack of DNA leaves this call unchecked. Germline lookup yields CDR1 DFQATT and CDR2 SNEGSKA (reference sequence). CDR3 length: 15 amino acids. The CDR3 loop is CSAKRLAGVRETQYF.

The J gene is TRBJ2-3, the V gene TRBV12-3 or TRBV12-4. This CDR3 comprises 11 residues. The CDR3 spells CASSQLNAQYF.

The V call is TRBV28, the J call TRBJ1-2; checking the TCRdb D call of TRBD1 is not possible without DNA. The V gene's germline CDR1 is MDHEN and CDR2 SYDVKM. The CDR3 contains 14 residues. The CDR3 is CASSFAGTNYGYTF.

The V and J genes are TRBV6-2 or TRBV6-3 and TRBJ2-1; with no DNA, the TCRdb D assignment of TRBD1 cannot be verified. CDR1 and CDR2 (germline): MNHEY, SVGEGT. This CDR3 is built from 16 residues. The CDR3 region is CASSRRGGPFPNEQFF.

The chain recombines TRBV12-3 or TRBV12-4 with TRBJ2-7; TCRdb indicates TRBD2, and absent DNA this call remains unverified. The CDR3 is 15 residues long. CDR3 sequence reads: CASSFSPTLSYEQYF.

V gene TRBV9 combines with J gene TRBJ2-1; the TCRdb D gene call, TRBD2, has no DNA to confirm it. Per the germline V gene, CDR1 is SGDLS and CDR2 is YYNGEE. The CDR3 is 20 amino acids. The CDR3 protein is CASSARNTSGRWSSYNEQFF.

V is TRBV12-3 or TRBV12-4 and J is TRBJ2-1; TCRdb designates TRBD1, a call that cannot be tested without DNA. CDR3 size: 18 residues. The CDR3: CASSLGHVFRTGDNEQFF.

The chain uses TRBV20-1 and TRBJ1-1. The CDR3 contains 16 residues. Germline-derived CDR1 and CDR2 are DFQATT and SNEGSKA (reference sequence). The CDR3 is CSASTHYRGGGGEAFF.

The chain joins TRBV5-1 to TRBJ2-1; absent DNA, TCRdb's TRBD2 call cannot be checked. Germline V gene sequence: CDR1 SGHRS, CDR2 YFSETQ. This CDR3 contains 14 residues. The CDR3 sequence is CASGLAGVLNEQFF. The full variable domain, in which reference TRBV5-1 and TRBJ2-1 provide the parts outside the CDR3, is KAGVTQTPRYLIKTRGQQVTLSCSPISGHRSVSWYQQTPGQGLQFLFEYFSETQRNKGNFPGRFSGRQFSNSRSEMNVSTLELGDSALYLCASGLAGVLNEQFFGPGTRLTVL.

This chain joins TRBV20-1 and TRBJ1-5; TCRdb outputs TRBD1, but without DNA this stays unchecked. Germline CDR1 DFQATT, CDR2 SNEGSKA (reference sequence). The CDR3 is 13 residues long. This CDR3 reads CSARVQGGQPQHF.

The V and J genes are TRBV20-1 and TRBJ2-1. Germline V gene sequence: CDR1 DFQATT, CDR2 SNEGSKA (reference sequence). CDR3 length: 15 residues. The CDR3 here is CSASKDRRLYNEQFF.

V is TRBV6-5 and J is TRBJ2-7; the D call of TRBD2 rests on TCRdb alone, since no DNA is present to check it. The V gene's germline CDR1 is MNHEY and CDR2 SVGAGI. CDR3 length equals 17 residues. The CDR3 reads CASSTPASGSDFHEQYF.

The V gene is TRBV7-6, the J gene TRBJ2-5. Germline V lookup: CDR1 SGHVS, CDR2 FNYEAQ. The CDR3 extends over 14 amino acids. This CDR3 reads CASSGRAPVETQYF.

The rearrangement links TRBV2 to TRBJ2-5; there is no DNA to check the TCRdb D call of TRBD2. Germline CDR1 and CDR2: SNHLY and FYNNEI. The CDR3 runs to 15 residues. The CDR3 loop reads CASSESALAGETQYF.

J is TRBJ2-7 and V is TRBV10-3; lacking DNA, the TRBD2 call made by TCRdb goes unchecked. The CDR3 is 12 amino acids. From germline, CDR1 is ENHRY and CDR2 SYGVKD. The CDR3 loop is CATTGLSYEQYF.

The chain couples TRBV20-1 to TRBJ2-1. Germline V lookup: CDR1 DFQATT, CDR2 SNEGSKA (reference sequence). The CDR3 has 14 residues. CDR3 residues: CSARESSGNLEQFF.

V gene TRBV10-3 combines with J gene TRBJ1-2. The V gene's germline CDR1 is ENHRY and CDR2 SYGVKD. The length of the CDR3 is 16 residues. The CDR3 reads CAILRKESALGYGYTF.

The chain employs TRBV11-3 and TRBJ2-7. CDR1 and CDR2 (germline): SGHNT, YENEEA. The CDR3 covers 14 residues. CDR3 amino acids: CASSLFGSSYEQYF.

The CDR3 sequence is CASSQDVAQYF. The chain recombines TRBV3-1 with TRBJ2-5. The CDR3 is 11 amino acids. Germline values: CDR1 LGHDT, CDR2 YNNKEL (reference sequence).